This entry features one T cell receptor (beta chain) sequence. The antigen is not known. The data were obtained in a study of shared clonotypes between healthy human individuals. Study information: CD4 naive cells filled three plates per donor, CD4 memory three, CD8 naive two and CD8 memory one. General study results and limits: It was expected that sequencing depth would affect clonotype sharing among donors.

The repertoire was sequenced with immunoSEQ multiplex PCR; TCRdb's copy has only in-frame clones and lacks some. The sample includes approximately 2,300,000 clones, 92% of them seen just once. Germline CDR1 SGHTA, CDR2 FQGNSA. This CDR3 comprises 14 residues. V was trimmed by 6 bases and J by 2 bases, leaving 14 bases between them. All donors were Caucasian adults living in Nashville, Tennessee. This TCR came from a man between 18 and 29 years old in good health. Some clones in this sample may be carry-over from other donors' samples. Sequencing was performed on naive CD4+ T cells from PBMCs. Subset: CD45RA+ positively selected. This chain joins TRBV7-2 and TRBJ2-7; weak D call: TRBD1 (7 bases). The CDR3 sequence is CASRPGGITYEQYF. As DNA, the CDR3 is TGTGCCAGCAGACCAGGGGGGATTACCTACGAGCAGTACTTC.